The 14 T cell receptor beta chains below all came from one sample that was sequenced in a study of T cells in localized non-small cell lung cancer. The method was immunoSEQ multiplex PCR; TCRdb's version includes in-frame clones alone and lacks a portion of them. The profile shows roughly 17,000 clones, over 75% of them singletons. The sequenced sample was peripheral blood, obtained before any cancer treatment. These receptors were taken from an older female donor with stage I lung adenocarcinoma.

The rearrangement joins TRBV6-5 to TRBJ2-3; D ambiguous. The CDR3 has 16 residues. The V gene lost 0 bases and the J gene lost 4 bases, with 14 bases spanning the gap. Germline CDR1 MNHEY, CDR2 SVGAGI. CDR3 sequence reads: CASSYSNLEFADTQYF. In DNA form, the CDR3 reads TGTGCCAGCAGTTACTCGAACCTAGAATTCGCAGATACGCAGTATTTT.

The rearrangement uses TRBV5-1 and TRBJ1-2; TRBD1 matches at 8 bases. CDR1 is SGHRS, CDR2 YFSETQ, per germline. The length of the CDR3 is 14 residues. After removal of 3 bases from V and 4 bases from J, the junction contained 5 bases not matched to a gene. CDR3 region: CASSSGQGLYGYTF. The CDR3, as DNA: TGCGCCAGCAGCTCCGGACAGGGCCTCTATGGCTACACCTTC.

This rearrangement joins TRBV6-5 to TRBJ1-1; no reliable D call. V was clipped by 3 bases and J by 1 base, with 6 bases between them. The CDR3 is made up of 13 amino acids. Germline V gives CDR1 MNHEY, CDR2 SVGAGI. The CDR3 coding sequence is TGTGCCAGCAGTTATACGGGGAACACTGAAGCTTTCTTT. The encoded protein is CASSYTGNTEAFF.

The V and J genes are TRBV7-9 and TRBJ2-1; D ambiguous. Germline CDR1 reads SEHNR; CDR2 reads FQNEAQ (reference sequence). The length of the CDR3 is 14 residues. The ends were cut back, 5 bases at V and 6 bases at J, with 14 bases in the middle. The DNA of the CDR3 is TGTGCCAGCAGCCCCAGGACCGACTCCAATGAGCAGTTCTTC. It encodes CASSPRTDSNEQFF.

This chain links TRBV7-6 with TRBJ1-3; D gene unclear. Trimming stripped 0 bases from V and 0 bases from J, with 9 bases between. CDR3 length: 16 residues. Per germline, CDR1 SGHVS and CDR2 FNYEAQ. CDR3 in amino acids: CASSLAGRVSGNTIYF. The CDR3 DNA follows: TGTGCCAGCAGCTTAGCGGGGAGGGTCTCTGGAAACACCATATATTTT.

CDR3 coding DNA: TGTGCCAACGGACTAGGCTCCTACAATGAGCAGTTCTTC. It specifies CANGLGSYNEQFF. J is TRBJ2-1 and V is TRBV7-2; 7 bases map to TRBD2. The CDR3 is 13 amino acids. Per germline, CDR1 SGHTA and CDR2 FQGNSA. V trimming: 10 bases; J trimming: 0 bases; junction bases outside the gene matches: 3.

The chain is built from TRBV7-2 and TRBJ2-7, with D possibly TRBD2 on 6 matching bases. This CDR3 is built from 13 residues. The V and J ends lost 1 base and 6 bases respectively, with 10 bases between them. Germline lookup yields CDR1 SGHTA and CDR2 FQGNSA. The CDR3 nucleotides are TGTGCCAGCAGCTTAGTGGGGGGAGTCGAGCAGTACTTC. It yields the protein CASSLVGGVEQYF.

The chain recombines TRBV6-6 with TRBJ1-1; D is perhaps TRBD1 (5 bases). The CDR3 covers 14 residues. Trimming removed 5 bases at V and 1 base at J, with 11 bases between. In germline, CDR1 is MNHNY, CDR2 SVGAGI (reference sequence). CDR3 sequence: CASSRRVENTEAFF. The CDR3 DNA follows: TGTGCCAGCAGTCGCAGGGTAGAGAACACTGAAGCTTTCTTT.

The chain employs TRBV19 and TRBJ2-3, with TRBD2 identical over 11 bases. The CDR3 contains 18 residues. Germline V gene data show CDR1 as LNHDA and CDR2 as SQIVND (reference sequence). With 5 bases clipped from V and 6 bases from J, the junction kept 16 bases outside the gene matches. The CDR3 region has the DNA TGTGCCAGTAGTGCCCGGGCCCTACTAGCGGGGGCCACCGATACGCAGTATTTT. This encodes CASSARALLAGATDTQYF.

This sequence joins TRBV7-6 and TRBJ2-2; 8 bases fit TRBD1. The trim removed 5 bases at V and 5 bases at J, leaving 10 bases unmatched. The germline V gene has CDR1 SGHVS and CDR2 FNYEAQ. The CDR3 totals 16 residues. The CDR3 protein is CASSPYPGQATGELFF. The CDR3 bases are TGTGCCAGCAGCCCTTACCCGGGACAGGCTACCGGGGAGCTGTTTTTT.

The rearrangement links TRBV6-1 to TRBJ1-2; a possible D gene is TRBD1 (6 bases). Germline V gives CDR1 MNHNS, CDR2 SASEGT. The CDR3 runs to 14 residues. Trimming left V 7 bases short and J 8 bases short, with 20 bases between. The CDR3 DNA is TGTGCCAGCACCTCTCAGTTCGGGGGGCTCGGCTACACCTTC. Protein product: CASTSQFGGLGYTF.

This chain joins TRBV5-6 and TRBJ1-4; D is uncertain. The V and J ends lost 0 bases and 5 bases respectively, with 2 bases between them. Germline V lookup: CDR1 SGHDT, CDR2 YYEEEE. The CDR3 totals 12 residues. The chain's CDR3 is CASSLGNEKLFF. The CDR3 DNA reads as TGTGCCAGCAGCTTGGGGAATGAAAAACTGTTTTTT.

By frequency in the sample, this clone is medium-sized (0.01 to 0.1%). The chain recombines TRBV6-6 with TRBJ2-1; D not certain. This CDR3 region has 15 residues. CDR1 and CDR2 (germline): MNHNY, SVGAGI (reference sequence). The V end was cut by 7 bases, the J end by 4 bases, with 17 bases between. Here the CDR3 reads CASTTNWWRYNEQFF. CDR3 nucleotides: TGTGCCAGCACTACCAATTGGTGGCGATACAATGAGCAGTTCTTC.

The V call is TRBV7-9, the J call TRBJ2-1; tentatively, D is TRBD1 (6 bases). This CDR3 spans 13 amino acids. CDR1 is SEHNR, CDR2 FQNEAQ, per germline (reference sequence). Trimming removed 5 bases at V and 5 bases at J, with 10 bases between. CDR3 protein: CASSRTVNNEQFF. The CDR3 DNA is TGTGCCAGCAGCCGGACAGTCAACAATGAGCAGTTCTTC.